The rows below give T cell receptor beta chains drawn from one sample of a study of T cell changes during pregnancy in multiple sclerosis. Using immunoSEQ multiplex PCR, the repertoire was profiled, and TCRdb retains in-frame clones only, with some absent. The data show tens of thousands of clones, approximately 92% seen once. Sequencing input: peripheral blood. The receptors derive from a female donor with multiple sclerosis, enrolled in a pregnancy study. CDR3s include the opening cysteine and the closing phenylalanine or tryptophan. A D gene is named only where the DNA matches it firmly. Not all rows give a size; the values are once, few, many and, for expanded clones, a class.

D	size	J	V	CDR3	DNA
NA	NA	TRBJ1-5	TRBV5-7	CASSLDGGIGNQPQHF	TGTGCCAGCAGCTTGGATGGAGGTATAGGAAATCAGCCCCAGCATTTT
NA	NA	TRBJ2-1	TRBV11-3	CASSGGTESSYNEQFF	TGTGCCAGCAGCGGGGGGACCGAGAGCTCCTACAATGAGCAGTTCTTC
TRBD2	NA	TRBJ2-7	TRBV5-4	CASSLFPSGREQYF	TGTGCCAGCAGCTTGTTCCCTAGCGGGAGAGAGCAGTACTTC
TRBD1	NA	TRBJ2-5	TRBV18	CASSQDRPQAGQETQYF	TGTGCCAGCTCCCAGGACAGGCCCCAAGCAGGGCAAGAGACCCAGTACTTC
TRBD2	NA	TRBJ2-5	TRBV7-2	CASSLAEAGALFYGETQYF	TGTGCCAGCAGCTTAGCGGAAGCGGGAGCACTTTTTTACGGGGAGACCCAGTACTTC
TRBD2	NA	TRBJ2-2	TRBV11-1	CASSSGLAGANTGELFF	TGTGCCAGCAGCTCCGGACTAGCGGGAGCGAACACCGGGGAGCTGTTTTTT
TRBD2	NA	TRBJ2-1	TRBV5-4	CASSSLTSGSSYNEQFF	TGTGCCAGCAGCTCCTTGACTAGCGGGAGCTCCTACAATGAGCAGTTCTTC
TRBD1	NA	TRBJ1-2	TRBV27	CASTRRVQGGLYGYTF	TGTGCCAGCACCCGAAGAGTACAGGGGGGCTTATATGGCTACACCTTC
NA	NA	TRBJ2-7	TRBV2	CASSAQMGVGGEQYF	TGTGCCAGCAGTGCCCAGATGGGGGTCGGGGGCGAGCAGTACTTC
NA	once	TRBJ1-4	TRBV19	CASSIDRDEKLFF	TGTGCCAGTAGTATAGACAGGGATGAAAAACTGTTTTTT
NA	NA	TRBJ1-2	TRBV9	CASSGPRTVNYGYTF	TGTGCCAGCAGCGGACCCAGGACAGTGAACTATGGCTACACCTTC
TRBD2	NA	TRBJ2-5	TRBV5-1	CASRRLAGTPETQYF	TGCGCCAGCCGACGACTAGCGGGGACCCCGGAGACCCAGTACTTC
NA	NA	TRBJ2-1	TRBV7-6	CASSLWASPNEQFF	TGTGCCAGCAGCTTATGGGCTAGCCCCAATGAGCAGTTCTTC
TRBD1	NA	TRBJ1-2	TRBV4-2	CASSQGRSQGEPYGYTF	TGTGCCAGCAGCCAAGGGCGTTCCCAGGGGGAGCCCTATGGCTACACCTTC
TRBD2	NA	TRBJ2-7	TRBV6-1	CASSEGPSGTYEQYF	TGTGCCAGCAGTGAAGGGCCTAGCGGTACCTACGAGCAGTACTTC
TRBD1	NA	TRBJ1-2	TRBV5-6	CASSPGGLGGYTF	TGTGCCAGCAGCCCAGGGGGCTTGGGCGGCTACACCTTC
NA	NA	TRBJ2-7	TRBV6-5	CASNLHSHEQYF	TGTGCCAGCAACTTACACAGCCACGAGCAGTACTTC
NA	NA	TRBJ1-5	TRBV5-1	CASSLDPGPYSNQPQHF	TGCGCCAGCAGCTTGGATCCGGGACCCTATAGCAATCAGCCCCAGCATTTT
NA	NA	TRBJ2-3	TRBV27	CASSLSHGAYTDTQYF	TGTGCCAGCAGTTTATCGCATGGGGCCTATACAGATACGCAGTATTTT
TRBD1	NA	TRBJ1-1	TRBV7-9	CASSLGIGVGQGADTEAFF	TGTGCCAGCAGCTTAGGTATCGGGGTGGGACAGGGAGCGGACACTGAAGCTTTCTTT
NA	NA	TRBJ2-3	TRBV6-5	CASSTGEGTDTQYF	TGTGCCAGCAGTACAGGGGAGGGGACAGATACGCAGTATTTT
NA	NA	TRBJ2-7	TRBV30	CAWSVSPGVDYEQYF	TGTGCCTGGAGTGTAAGCCCAGGGGTAGACTACGAGCAGTACTTC
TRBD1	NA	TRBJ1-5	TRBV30	CAWSEYRGLPQHF	TGTGCCTGGAGTGAATACAGGGGCCTGCCCCAGCATTTT
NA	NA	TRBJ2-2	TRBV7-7	CASSPWENTGELFF	TGTGCTAGCAGTCCATGGGAGAACACCGGGGAGCTGTTTTTT
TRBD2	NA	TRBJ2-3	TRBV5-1	CASSLPAGGETDTQYF	TGCGCCAGCAGCCTCCCCGCGGGAGGGGAAACAGATACGCAGTATTTT
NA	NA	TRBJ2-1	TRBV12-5	CASGLVRGLGMIEQFF	TGTGCTAGTGGTTTGGTACGAGGGCTAGGTATGATTGAGCAGTTCTTC
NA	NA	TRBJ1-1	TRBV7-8	CASSILFPGSTQNTEAFF	TGTGCCAGCAGCATCCTATTTCCGGGTTCCACTCAGAACACTGAAGCTTTCTTT
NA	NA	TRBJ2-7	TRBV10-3	CAITLYEQYF	TGTGCCATCACCCTCTACGAGCAGTACTTC
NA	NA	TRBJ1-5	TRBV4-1	CASSQVPGQPQHF	TGCGCCAGCAGCCAAGTCCCGGGGCAGCCCCAGCATTTT
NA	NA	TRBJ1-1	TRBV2	CASSGRGYAEAFF	TGTGCCAGCAGCGGTCGTGGGTACGCTGAAGCTTTCTTT
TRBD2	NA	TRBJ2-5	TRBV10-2	CASGRLAGLETQYF	TGCGCCAGCGGCCGACTAGCGGGACTAGAGACCCAGTACTTC
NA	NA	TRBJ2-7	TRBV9	CASSIGLVRSYEQYF	TGTGCCAGCAGCATCGGATTGGTACGGTCCTACGAGCAGTACTTC
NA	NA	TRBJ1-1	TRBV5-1	CASSFGTGEAFF	TGCGCCAGCAGCTTCGGGACTGGTGAAGCTTTCTTT
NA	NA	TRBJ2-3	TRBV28	CASSLGRGWRTDTQYF	TGTGCCAGCAGTTTAGGGCGGGGATGGCGCACAGATACGCAGTATTTT
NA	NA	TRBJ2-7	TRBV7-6	CASSLVSGVQYEQYF	TGTGCCAGCAGCTTAGTTTCGGGGGTTCAGTACGAGCAGTACTTC
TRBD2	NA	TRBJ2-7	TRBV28	CASRILAGGPYEQYF	TGTGCCAGCAGGATACTAGCGGGAGGCCCCTACGAGCAGTACTTC
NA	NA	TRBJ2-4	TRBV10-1	CASSGDGAKNIQYF	TGCGCCAGCAGTGGGGACGGAGCCAAAAACATTCAGTACTTC
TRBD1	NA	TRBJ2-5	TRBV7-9	CASSSATGGLETQYF	TGTGCCAGCAGCTCCGCGACAGGGGGCTTGGAGACCCAGTACTTC
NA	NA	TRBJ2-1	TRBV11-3	CASSGGLVSSYNEQFF	TGTGCCAGCAGCGGGGGTCTGGTCAGCTCCTACAATGAGCAGTTCTTC
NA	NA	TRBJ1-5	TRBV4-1	CASSQAGPQDQPQHF	TGCGCCAGCAGCCAAGCCGGGCCTCAGGACCAGCCCCAGCATTTT
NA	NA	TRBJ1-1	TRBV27	CASSLGSGNTEAFF	TGTGCCAGCAGTTTAGGCAGCGGGAACACTGAAGCTTTCTTT
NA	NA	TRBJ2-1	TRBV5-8	CASSLGGRVNEQFF	TGTGCCAGCAGCTTGGGGGGGAGAGTGAATGAGCAGTTCTTC
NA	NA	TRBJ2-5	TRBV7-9	CASSHIQETQYF	TGTGCCAGCAGCCATATACAAGAGACCCAGTACTTC
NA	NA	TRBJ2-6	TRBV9	CASSVAGANVLTF	TGTGCCAGCAGCGTAGCTGGGGCCAACGTCCTGACTTTC
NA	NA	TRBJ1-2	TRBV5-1	CASSLAGYGGYTF	TGCGCCAGCAGCTTGGCTGGGTACGGGGGCTACACCTTC